The 3 T cell receptor beta chains below all came from one sample that was sequenced in a study of human T cells and chemical hapten exposure. The time point: patch test 2, 6 weeks after DPC sensitization. Treatment indicated: therapeutic diphenylcyclopropenone sensitization with weekly scalp DPC. TCRdb reanalysed the RACE reads using MiXCR and keeps one entry per CDR3 protein. Of under 450,000 distinct CDR3 sequences in the sample, about 6% were seen once. Sequences were derived from whole blood, sampled in connection with sensitization to the hapten diphenylcyclopropenone (DPC). The receptors were sampled from a woman between 18 and 30 years old with alopecia areata. Some clones in this sample may be carry-over from other donors' samples.

This clonotype was picked up many times. The chain is built from TRBV5-1 and TRBJ2-2; TRBD1 aligns across 7 bases. This CDR3 region has 15 residues. CDR1 is SGHRS, CDR2 YFSETQ, per germline. With V trimmed by 3 bases and J by 1 base, 3 bases remained unmatched. The DNA of the CDR3 is TGCGCCAGCAGCTCCGGGACAGTGAACACCGGGGAGCTGTTTTTT. Residues: CASSSGTVNTGELFF.

This clonotype has ten or more counts. V is TRBV7-3 and J is TRBJ1-1, with D hard to call. Germline values: CDR1 SGHTA, CDR2 FQGTGA. The CDR3 covers 11 residues. The V end lost 11 bases, the J end lost 2 bases, and 9 bases lay between the germline ends. CDR3 residues: CAPWGNTEAFF. As DNA, the CDR3 is TGTGCCCCGTGGGGTAACACTGAAGCTTTCTTT.

This clonotype was counted many times. The rearrangement uses TRBV6-5 and TRBJ1-3; D is possibly TRBD1 (5 bases). V lost 0 bases and J lost 0, with 12 bases in between. CDR3 length: 17 amino acids. The germline CDR1 and CDR2 sequences are MNHEY and SVGAGI. The CDR3 spells CASSYSWGGYSGNTIYF. The CDR3 DNA follows: TGTGCCAGCAGTTACTCTTGGGGGGGGTACTCTGGAAACACCATATATTTT.